What follows is one T cell receptor beta chain and its context. Its specific antigen is unknown. No per-base quality is available; no much larger clone lies one base away. The entry originates in a study of PD-L1 blockade in urothelial cancer (dated by TCRdb to about 2017). Turning to the overall study: Therapy was started in about 2014 for all patients, and atezolizumab 1,200 mg was administered intravenously every 3 weeks. About nine tenths of the roughly 29 patients were males with bladder-origin urothelial cancer, and about 65% of the roughly 30 reported a prior smoking history. An ECOG performance status of 0 or 1 was recorded for the patients, and 0 to 3 prior chemotherapy regimens had been received by the patients. Blood samples were analyzed 3 weeks after the start of treatment (second dose) and 6 weeks after the start of treatment. A median of roughly 140,000 T cells and 85,000 or so unique TCRs was obtained from blood samples, and a median clonality of around 0.08 was observed. The study was an exploratory multi-omic analysis of somatic, immune and clinical correlates of response to PD-L1 blockade with atezolizumab in urothelial cancer. Pretreatment tumor samples and matched peripheral blood, collected serially before and after atezolizumab treatment, underwent TCR sequencing. Durable clinical benefit was defined as progression-free survival longer than 6 months, and TCR features were also tested against progression-free and overall survival. In the same patients, pretreatment tumors underwent whole exome sequencing and RNA sequencing in addition to TCR sequencing. Durable clinical benefit was achieved by nine patients and was not achieved by 20 patients. Around 29 patients had pretreatment blood TCR-seq, around 25 had at least one posttreatment blood collection, and around 25 had tumor TCR-seq. Summary of the overall study and its limitations: Greater expansion of tumor-associated TCR clones in peripheral blood 3 weeks after the start of treatment was observed in patients with durable benefit (n of about 21, p = 0.022). Improved progression-free and overall survival was associated with having pretreatment peripheral blood TCR clonality below the median. Because of the small sample size (n ≈ 30) and the many exploratory analyses performed, the results are intended to be regarded as hypothesis-generating.

Sample time point, as interpreted from the label and publication: pretreatment peripheral blood. A total of 25 to 30 patients with locally advanced or metastatic urothelial carcinoma, treated at Memorial Sloan Kettering on a trial protocol, made up the cohort. Peripheral blood mononuclear cells were collected from each patient pretreatment and during treatment, giving between 1 and 8 total time points per patient. The Qiagen DNeasy Blood extraction kit was used to purify genomic DNA from total PBMCs and from tumor samples. PBMCs were collected pretreatment and during treatment, and were isolated and stored as previously described. Trimming leaves V shorter by 5 bases and J shorter by 3 bases, with the junction holding 10 bases beyond the gene matches. Including the terminal cysteine and phenylalanine, the CDR3 comprises 15 residues. Only the CDR3 portion is preserved as DNA: 45 bases, with reading frame beginning at the first base. CDR1 and CDR2 (SGHRS, YFSETQ) derive from the germline V gene.

To estimate absolute template abundance from read counts, synthetic TCR analog templates were spiked into each PCR. The immunoSEQ assay used bias-controlled V and J gene primers to amplify TCRbeta CDR3 regions from genomic DNA. Rearranged TCRbeta segments were sequenced at approximately 20X coverage. Per the source publication's procedure: Clustering was used to correct sequencing errors, and CDR3s were annotated against IMGT to assign V, D and J genes. Out-of-frame and stop-codon sequences were excluded, and only productive TCRbeta rearrangements were used in downstream analyses. Clonality was calculated as one minus the Shannon entropy normalized by the log of the number of unique productive sequences. Clones differing between time points or between blood and tumor were identified using Fisher's exact test with Benjamini-Hochberg correction, with an adjusted p below 0.01 applied as the threshold. Entries here come from immuneACCESS through TCRdb and include only in-frame sequences with V and J called. Some clones fail to appear in such tables; in the studies checked, an unresolved V gene covers under half of the shortfall, and the cause of the remainder is unknown. The V and J calls and the clone size are those of that table, but D and trimming were determined from the DNA. In all, the sample holds 50,000 to 70,000 clones, and 70% to 90% of those were seen once. Clones ranked in the top ten supply over 1.5% of the sample.

The source of this sequence is a man between 70 and 80 years old with urothelial cancer. Sequences were derived from PBMCs, sampled around atezolizumab (anti-PD-L1) treatment. The sequence joins TRBV5-1 to TRBJ2-7; TRBD2 aligns with 8 central bases. At the DNA level, the sequence is TGCGCCAGCAGTCTAGGGTCTAGCGGGCTCTACGAGCAGTACTTC. Translated, it reads CASSLGSSGLYEQYF.